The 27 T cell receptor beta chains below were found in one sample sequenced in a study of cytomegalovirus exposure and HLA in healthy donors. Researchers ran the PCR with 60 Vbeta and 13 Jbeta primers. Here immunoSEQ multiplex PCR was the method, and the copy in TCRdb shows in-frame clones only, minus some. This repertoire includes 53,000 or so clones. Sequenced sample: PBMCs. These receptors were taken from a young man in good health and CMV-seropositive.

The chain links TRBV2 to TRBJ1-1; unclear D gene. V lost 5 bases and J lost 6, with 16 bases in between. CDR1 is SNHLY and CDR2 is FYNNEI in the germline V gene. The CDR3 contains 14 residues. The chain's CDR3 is CASSPSLVLPEAFF. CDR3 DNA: TGTGCCAGCAGTCCCTCTCTAGTGCTACCTGAAGCTTTCTTT.

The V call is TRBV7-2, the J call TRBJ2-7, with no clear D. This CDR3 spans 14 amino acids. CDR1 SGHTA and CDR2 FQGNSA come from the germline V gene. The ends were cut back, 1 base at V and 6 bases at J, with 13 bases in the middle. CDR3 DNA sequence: TGTGCCAGCAGCTTAGAATCACATGAGGCCGAGCAGTACTTC. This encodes CASSLESHEAEQYF.

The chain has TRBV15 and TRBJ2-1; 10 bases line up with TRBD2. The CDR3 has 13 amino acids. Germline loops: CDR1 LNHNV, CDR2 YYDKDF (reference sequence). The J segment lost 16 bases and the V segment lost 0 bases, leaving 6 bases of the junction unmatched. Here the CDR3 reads CATSRDTSGIQFF. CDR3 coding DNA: TGTGCCACCAGCAGAGACACTAGCGGGATACAATTCTTC.

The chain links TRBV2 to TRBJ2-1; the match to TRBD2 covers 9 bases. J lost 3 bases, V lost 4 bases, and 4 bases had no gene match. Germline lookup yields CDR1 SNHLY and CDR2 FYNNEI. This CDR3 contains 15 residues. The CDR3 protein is CASSGGRASYNEQFF. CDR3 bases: TGTGCCAGCAGTGGCGGGAGGGCCAGCTACAATGAGCAGTTCTTC. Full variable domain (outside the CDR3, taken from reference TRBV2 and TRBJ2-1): EPEVTQTPSHQVTQMGQEVILRCVPISNHLYFYWYRQILGQKVEFLVSFYNNEISEKSEIFDDQFSVERPDGSNFTLKIRSTKLEDSAMYFCASSGGRASYNEQFFGPGTRLTVL.

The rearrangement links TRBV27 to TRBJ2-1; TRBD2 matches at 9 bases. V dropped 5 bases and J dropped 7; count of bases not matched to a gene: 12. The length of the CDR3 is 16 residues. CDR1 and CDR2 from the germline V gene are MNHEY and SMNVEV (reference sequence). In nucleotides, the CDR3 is TGTGCCAGCAGTAGAGCCCTAGCGGGATTGGGGAATGAGCAGTTCTTC. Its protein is CASSRALAGLGNEQFF.

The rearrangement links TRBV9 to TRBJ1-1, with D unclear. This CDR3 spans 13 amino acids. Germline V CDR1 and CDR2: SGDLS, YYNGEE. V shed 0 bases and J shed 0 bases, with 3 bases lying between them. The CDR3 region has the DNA TGTGCCAGCAGCGTAGTAATGAACACTGAAGCTTTCTTT. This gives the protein CASSVVMNTEAFF.

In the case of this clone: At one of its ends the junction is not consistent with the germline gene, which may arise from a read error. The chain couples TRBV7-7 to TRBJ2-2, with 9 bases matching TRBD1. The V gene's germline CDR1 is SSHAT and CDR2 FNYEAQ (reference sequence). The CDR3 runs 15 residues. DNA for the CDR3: TGTGCTAGCAGCCTGGACAGGGGAAACACCGGGGAGCTGTTTTTT. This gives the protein CASSLDRGNTGELFF. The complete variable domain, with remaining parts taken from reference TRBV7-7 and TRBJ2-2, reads GAGVSQSPRYKVTKRGQDVTLRCDPISSHATLYWYQQALGQGPEFLTYFNYEAQPDKSGLPSDRFSAERPEGSISTLTIQRTEQRDSAMYRCASSLDRGNTGELFFGEGSRLTVL.

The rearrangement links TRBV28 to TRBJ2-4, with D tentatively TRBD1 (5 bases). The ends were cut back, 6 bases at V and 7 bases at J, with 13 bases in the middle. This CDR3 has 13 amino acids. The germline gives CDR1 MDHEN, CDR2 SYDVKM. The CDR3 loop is CASSPQGSNIQYF. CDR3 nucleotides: TGTGCCAGCAGCCCTCAGGGATCCAACATTCAGTACTTC.

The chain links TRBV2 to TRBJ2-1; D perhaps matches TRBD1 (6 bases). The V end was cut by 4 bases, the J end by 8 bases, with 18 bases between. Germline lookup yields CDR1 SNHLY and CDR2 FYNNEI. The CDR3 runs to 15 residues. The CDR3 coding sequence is TGTGCCAGCAGTGGGCCAAGTGGGGGCATCGATGAGCAGTTCTTC. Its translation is CASSGPSGGIDEQFF.

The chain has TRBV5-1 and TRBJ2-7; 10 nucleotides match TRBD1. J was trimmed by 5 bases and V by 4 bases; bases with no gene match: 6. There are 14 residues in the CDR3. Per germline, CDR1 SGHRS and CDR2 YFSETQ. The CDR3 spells CASSDRDRGHEQYF. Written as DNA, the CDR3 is TGCGCCAGCAGCGACCGGGACAGGGGCCACGAGCAGTACTTC.

The CDR3 spells CASSNPRGTGPSYNEQFF. In nucleotides, the CDR3 is TGTGCCAGCAGTAACCCTCGAGGGACAGGGCCTTCCTACAATGAGCAGTTCTTC. The chain couples TRBV27 to TRBJ2-1, with TRBD1 matching over 9 bases. V shed 5 bases, J shed 1 base, and the junction held 12 bases outside the gene matches. The V gene's germline CDR1 is MNHEY and CDR2 SMNVEV (reference sequence). This CDR3 comprises 18 residues.

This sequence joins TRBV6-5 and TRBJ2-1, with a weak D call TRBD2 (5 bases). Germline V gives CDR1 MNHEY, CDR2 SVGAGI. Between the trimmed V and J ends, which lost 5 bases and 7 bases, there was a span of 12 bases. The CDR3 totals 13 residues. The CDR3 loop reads CASSRESSNEQFF. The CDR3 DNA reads TGTGCCAGCAGTAGGGAGTCGAGTAATGAGCAGTTCTTC.

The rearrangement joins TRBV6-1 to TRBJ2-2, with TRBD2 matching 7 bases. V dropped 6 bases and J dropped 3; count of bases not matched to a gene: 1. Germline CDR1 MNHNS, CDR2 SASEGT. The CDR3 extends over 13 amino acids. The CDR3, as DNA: TGTGCCAGCAGGGGAGGGTACACCGGGGAGCTGTTTTTT. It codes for CASRGGYTGELFF.

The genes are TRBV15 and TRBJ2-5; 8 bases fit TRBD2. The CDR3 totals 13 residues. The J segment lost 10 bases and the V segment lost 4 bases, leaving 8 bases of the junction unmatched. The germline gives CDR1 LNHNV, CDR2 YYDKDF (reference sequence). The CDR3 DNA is TGTGCCACCAGCACAAGAACTAGCGGAAGCCAGTACTTC. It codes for CATSTRTSGSQYF.

The CDR3, as DNA: TGTGCCAGCAGCCAACGGACAGCTTCGGAGACCCAGTACTTC. It translates to CASSQRTASETQYF. The J gene is TRBJ2-5, the V gene TRBV16, with D perhaps TRBD1 (6 bases). The CDR3 is made up of 14 amino acids. Trimming removed 2 bases from V and 5 bases from J, with 12 bases in between. Looked up from germline, CDR1 is KGHSY and CDR2 is FQNENV.

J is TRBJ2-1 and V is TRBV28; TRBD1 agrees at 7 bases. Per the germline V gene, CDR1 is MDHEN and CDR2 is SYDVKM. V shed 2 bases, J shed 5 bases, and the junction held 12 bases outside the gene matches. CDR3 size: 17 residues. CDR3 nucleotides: TGTGCCAGCAGTTTACTGATGCCCGGGACAGCCAACAATGAGCAGTTCTTC. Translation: CASSLLMPGTANNEQFF.

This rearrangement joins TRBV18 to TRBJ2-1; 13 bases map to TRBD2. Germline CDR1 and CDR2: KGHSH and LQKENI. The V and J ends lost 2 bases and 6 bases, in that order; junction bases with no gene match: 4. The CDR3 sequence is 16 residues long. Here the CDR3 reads CASSPVGLAGFNEQFF. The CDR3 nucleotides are TGTGCCAGCTCACCAGTGGGACTAGCGGGGTTCAATGAGCAGTTCTTC.

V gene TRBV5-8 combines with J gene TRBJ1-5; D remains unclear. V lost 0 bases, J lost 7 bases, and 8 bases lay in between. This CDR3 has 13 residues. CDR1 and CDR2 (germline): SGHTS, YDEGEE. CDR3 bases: TGTGCCAGCAGCTTGGACGGGTACCAGCCCCAGCATTTT. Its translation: CASSLDGYQPQHF.

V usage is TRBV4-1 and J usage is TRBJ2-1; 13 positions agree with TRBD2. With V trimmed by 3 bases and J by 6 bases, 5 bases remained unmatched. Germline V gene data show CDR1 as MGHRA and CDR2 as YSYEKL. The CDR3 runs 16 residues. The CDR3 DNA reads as TGCGCCAGCAGCCAGGAGACTAGCGGGAGGCTCAATGAGCAGTTCTTC. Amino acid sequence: CASSQETSGRLNEQFF.

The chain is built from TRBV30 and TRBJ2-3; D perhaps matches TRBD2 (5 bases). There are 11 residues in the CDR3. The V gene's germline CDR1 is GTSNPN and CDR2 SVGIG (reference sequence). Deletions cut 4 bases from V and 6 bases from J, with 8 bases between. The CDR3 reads CAWTSGDTQYF. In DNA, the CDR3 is TGTGCCTGGACTTCGGGGGATACGCAGTATTTT.

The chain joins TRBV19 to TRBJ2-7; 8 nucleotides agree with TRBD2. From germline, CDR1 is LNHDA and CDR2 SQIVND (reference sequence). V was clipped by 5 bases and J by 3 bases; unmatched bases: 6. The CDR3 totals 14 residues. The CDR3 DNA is TGTGCCAGTAGTGCCCTTGGGACTAGCTACGAGCAGTACTTC. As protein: CASSALGTSYEQYF.

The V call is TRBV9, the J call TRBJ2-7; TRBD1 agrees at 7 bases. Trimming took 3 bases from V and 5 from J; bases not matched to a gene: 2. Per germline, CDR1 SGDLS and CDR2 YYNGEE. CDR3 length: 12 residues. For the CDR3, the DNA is TGTGCCAGCAGCGCCGGGACAGACGAGCAGTACTTC. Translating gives CASSAGTDEQYF.

CDR3 amino acids: CASSPLASGTYEQYF. CDR3 DNA sequence: TGTGCCAGCAGCCCGTTGGCTAGCGGAACCTACGAGCAGTACTTC. J is TRBJ2-7 and V is TRBV9; 7 bases line up with TRBD2. This CDR3 region has 15 residues. Germline-derived CDR1 and CDR2 are SGDLS and YYNGEE. The ends lost 4 bases at V and 2 bases at J; junction bases unmatched: 9.

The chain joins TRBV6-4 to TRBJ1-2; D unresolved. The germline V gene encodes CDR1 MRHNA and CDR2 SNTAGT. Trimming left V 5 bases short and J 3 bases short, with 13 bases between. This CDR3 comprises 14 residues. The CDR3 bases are TGTGCCAGCAGTCCTGGGGAGGGCTACTATGGCTACACCTTC. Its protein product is CASSPGEGYYGYTF.

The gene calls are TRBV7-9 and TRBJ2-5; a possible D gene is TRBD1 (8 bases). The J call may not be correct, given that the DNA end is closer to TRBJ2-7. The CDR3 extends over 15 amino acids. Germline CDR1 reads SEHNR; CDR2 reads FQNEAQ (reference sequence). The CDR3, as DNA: TGTGCCAGCAGCTTAAACAGGGGGGGATCCTACGAGCAGTACTTC. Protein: CASSLNRGGSYEQYF.

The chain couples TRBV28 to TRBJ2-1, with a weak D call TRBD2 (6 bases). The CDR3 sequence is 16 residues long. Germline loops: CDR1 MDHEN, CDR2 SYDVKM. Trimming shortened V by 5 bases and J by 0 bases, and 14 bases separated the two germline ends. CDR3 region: CASSVPGVSSYNEQFF. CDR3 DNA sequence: TGTGCCAGCAGTGTTCCGGGGGTTAGCTCCTACAATGAGCAGTTCTTC.

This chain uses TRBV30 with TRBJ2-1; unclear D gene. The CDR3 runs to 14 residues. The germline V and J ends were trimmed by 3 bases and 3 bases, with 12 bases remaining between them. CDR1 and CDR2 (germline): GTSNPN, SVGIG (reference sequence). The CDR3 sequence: CAWRNQSHYNEQFF. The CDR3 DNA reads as TGTGCCTGGAGAAACCAGTCCCACTACAATGAGCAGTTCTTC. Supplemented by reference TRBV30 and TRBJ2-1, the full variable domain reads SQTIHQWPATLVQPVGSPLSLECTVEGTSNPNLYWYRQAAGRGLQLLFYSVGIGQISSEVPQNLSASRPQDRQFILSSKKLLLSDSGFYLCAWRNQSHYNEQFFGPGTRLTVL.